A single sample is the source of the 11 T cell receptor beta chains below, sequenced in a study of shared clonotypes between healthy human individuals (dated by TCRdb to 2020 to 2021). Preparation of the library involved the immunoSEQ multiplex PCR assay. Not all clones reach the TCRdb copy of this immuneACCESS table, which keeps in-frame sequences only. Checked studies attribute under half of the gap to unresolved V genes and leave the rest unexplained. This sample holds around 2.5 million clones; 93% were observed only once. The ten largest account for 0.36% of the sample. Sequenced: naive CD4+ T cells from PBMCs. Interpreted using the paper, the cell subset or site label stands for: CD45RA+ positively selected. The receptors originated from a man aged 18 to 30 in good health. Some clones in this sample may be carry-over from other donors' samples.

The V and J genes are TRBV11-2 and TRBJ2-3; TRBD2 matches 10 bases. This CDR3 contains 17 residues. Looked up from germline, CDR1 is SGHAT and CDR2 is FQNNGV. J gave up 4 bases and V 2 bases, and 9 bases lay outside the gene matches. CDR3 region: CASSLSPSGRKSDTQYF. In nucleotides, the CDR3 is TGTGCCAGCAGCTTATCCCCTAGCGGGAGAAAATCAGATACGCAGTATTTT.

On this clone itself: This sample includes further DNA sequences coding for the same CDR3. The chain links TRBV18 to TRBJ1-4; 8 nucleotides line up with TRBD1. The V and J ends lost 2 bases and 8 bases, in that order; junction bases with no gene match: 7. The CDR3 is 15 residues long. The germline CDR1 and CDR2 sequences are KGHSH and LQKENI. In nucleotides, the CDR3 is TGTGCCAGCTCACCAGGAACAGGGGGTGAGGAAAAACTGTTTTTT. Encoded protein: CASSPGTGGEEKLFF.

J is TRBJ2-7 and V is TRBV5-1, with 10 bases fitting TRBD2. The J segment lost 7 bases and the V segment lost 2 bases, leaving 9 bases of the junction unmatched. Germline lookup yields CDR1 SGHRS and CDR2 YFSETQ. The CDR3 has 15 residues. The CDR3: CASSFPLAGAQEQYF. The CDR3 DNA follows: TGCGCCAGCAGCTTTCCCCTAGCGGGAGCTCAAGAGCAGTACTTC. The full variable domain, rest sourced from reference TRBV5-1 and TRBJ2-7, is KAGVTQTPRYLIKTRGQQVTLSCSPISGHRSVSWYQQTPGQGLQFLFEYFSETQRNKGNFPGRFSGRQFSNSRSEMNVSTLELGDSALYLCASSFPLAGAQEQYFGPGTRLTVT.

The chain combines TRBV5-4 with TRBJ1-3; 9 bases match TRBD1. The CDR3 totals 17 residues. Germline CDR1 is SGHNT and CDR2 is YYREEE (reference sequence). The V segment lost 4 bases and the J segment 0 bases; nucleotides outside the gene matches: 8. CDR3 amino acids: CASSPGQGKFSGNTIYF. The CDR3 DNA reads TGTGCCAGCAGCCCGGGACAGGGTAAATTCTCTGGAAACACCATATATTTT.

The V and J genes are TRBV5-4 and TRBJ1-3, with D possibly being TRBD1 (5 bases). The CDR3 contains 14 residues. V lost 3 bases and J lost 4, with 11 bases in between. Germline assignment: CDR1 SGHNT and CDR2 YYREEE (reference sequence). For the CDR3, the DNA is TGTGCCAGCAGCTCGCAGGGTGGCGGAAACACCATATATTTT. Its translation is CASSSQGGGNTIYF.

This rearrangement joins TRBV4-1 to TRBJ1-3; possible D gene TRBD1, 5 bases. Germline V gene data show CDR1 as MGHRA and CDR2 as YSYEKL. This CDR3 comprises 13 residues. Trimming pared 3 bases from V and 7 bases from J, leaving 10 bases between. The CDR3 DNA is TGCGCCAGCAGCCAGAGAACAGGTAACACCATATATTTT. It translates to CASSQRTGNTIYF.

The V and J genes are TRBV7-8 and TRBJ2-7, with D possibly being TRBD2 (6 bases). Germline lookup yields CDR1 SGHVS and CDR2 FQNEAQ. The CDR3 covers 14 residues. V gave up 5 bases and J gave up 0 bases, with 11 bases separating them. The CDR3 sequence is CASSGGLYSYEQYF. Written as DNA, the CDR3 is TGTGCCAGCAGCGGGGGACTTTACTCCTACGAGCAGTACTTC. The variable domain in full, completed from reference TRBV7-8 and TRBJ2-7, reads GAGVSQSPRYKVAKRGQDVALRCDPISGHVSLFWYQQALGQGPEFLTYFQNEAQLDKSGLPSDRFFAERPEGSVSTLKIQRTQQEDSAVYLCASSGGLYSYEQYFGPGTRLTVT.

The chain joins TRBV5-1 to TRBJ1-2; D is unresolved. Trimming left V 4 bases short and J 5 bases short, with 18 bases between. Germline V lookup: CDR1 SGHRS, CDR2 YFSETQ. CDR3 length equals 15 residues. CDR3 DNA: TGCGCCAGCAGCGCCGGACCCTCTCTATCGTATGGCTACACCTTC. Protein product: CASSAGPSLSYGYTF.

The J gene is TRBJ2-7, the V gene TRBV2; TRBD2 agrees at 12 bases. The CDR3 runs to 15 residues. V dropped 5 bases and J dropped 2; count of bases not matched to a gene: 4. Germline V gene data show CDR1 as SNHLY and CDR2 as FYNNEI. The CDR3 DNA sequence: TGTGCCAGCAGTCTGCGACTAGCGGGAGCCTACGAGCAGTACTTC. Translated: CASSLRLAGAYEQYF.

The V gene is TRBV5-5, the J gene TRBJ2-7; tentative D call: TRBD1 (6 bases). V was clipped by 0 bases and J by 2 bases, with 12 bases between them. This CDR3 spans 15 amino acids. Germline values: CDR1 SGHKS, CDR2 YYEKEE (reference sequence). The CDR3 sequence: CASSLAQWDTYEQYF. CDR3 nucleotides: TGTGCCAGCAGCTTGGCACAGTGGGACACCTACGAGCAGTACTTC.

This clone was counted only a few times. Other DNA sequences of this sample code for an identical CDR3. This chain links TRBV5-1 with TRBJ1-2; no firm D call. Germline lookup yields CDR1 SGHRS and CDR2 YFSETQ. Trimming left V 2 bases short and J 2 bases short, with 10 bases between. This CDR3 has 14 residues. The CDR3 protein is CASSLSPANYGYTF. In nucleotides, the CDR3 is TGCGCCAGCAGCTTAAGTCCTGCCAACTATGGCTACACCTTC.